This is a list of T cell receptor beta chains from one sample in a study of cytomegalovirus exposure and HLA in healthy donors. The protocol was immunoSEQ multiplex PCR, while the TCRdb copy is restricted to in-frame clones and leaves out a portion. Of about 160,000 clones in the sample, more than 70% were seen once. The sample comprised PBMCs. The receptors come from a man aged 25-45 years in good health and CMV-seronegative. Both conserved end residues are part of each CDR3. The order of the fields is J gene, V gene, CDR3 protein.

J: TRBJ2-7; V: TRBV5-4; CDR3: CASSLGWTREGIEQYF
J: TRBJ2-1; V: TRBV7-3; CDR3: CASSFPSGSRNEQFF
J: TRBJ2-2; V: TRBV19; CDR3: CASSPDRFTGELFF
J: TRBJ1-2; V: TRBV11-2; CDR3: CASSLDRELNYGYTF
J: TRBJ1-1; V: TRBV5-1; CDR3: CASSQQAPNTEAFF
J: TRBJ1-2; V: TRBV7-9; CDR3: CASSLEEGLGGYTF
J: TRBJ1-1; V: TRBV7-3; CDR3: CASRVAGGAGEAFF
J: TRBJ2-7; V: TRBV7-9; CDR3: CSSSLYASRGDEQYF
J: TRBJ2-3; V: TRBV4-3; CDR3: CASSQTSGTDTQYF
J: TRBJ2-5; V: TRBV14; CDR3: CASSQDLRGGETQYF
J: TRBJ1-2; V: TRBV28; CDR3: CASRPRGSGGYGYTF
J: TRBJ2-7; V: TRBV5-1; CDR3: CASSLSPGLVGYEQYF
J: TRBJ1-3; V: TRBV7-9; CDR3: CASSLAPWGAGNTIYF
J: TRBJ2-7; V: TRBV10-2; CDR3: CASSESGQGVYEQYF
J: TRBJ2-1; V: TRBV13; CDR3: CASSPEGGYEQFF
J: TRBJ1-1; V: TRBV27; CDR3: CASSFLTQGTEAFF
J: TRBJ2-3; V: TRBV13; CDR3: CASSLGLAGPDTQYF
J: TRBJ2-6; V: TRBV15; CDR3: CATSRAGNSGANVLTF
J: TRBJ2-1; V: TRBV7-2; CDR3: CASSSRGRAGFTPNEQFF
J: TRBJ1-5; V: TRBV7-2; CDR3: CASSSQGGEPQHF
J: TRBJ2-7; V: TRBV18; CDR3: CASSPDYSGGVYEQYF
J: TRBJ1-2; V: TRBV5-8; CDR3: CASSLVGQDYGYTF
J: TRBJ2-1; V: TRBV6-5; CDR3: CASSYSVGVVNEQFF
J: TRBJ1-6; V: TRBV19; CDR3: CASSTGYSPLHF
J: TRBJ2-5; V: TRBV5-4; CDR3: CASSSERQGAGETQYF
J: TRBJ1-6; V: TRBV28; CDR3: CASRPRGSYNSPLHF
J: TRBJ2-7; V: TRBV4-1; CDR3: CASSQAQGAYEQYF
J: TRBJ2-7; V: TRBV7-9; CDR3: CASSYSGRAYEQYF
J: TRBJ1-6; V: TRBV19; CDR3: CASSIGAGGGSPLHF
J: TRBJ2-3; V: TRBV4-2; CDR3: CASSLSGSGTDTQYF
J: TRBJ2-3; V: TRBV4-2; CDR3: CASSQDGTSGPDTQYF
J: TRBJ1-1; V: TRBV25-1; CDR3: CASSGTGGTEAFF
J: TRBJ1-2; V: TRBV5-1; CDR3: CASSPTGVYGYTF
J: TRBJ2-4; V: TRBV5-1; CDR3: CASSLDRGRADIQYF
J: TRBJ1-1; V: TRBV18; CDR3: CASSLQANTEAFF
J: TRBJ1-2; V: TRBV5-6; CDR3: CASSSDSGYTF
J: TRBJ2-7; V: TRBV19; CDR3: CASSAASGGYEQYF
J: TRBJ2-7; V: TRBV5-8; CDR3: CASSLIPRNEQYF
J: TRBJ2-3; V: TRBV15; CDR3: CATGRGLTDTQYF
J: TRBJ1-5; V: TRBV27; CDR3: CASSFGGTQPQHF
J: TRBJ2-3; V: TRBV9; CDR3: CASSPQTSGIATDTQYF
J: TRBJ2-7; V: TRBV14; CDR3: CASSQTGDGYEQYF
J: TRBJ2-7; V: TRBV6-1; CDR3: CASSETDRNKQYF
J: TRBJ1-2; V: TRBV2; CDR3: CASSDVRQPNYGYTF
J: TRBJ1-1; V: TRBV27; CDR3: CATTDREDAAFF
J: TRBJ2-2; V: TRBV6-1; CDR3: CASSDQANTGELFF
J: TRBJ2-1; V: TRBV28; CDR3: CASKGWDRGLNEQFF
J: TRBJ1-2; V: TRBV18; CDR3: CASSPGTELGGNYGYTF
J: TRBJ1-2; V: TRBV7-6; CDR3: CASSPLDRGGYGYTF